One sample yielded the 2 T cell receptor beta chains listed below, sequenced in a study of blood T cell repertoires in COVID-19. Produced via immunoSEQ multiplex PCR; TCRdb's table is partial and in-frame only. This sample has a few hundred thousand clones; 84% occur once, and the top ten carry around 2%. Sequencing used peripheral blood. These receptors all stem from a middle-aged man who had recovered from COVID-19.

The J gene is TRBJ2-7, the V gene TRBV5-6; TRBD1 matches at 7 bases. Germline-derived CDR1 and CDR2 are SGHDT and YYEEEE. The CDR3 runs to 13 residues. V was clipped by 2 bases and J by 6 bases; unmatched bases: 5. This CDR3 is CASSFTGVGEQYF. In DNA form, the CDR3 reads TGTGCCAGCAGCTTTACAGGGGTTGGCGAGCAGTACTTC. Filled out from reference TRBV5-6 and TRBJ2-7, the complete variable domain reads DAGVTQSPTHLIKTRGQQVTLRCSPKSGHDTVSWYQQALGQGPQFIFQYYEEEERQRGNFPDRFSGHQFPNYSSELNVNALLLGDSALYLCASSFTGVGEQYFGPGTRLTVT.

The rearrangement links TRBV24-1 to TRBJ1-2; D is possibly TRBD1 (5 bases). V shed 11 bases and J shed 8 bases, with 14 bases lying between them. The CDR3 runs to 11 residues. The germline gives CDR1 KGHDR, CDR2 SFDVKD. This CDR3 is CAIDTRGGYTF. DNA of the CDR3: TGTGCCATTGATACCCGGGGGGGCTACACCTTC.